The T cell receptor (beta chain) under discussion was sequenced for a study of OX40 agonist ivuxolimab in advanced cancers. The overall study: Cancers in dose escalation were hepatocellular, melanoma, renal cell and head and neck. Partial responses were observed in three patients, of whom one had hepatocellular carcinoma and two had cutaneous melanoma. Overall study results and limits: Certain nonresponding patients likewise had low normalized T-cell clonal expansion.

With regard to this clone: No antigen is known for it.

TCRdb's copy holds only in-frame clones and misses some; the assay was immunoSEQ multiplex PCR. The repertoire consists of roughly 40,000 clones, with 86% occurring once and the leading ten covering about 12%. Deletions cut 5 bases from V and 7 bases from J, with 9 bases between. There are 12 residues in the CDR3. Per germline, CDR1 SEHNR and CDR2 FQNEAQ (reference sequence). The clonotype was recovered from an adult with an advanced solid tumor such as melanoma, head and neck, liver or kidney cancer. Sample: CD4+ or CD8+ T cells sorted from blood, taken in a trial of the OX40 agonist ivuxolimab. J is TRBJ1-5 and V is TRBV7-9, with TRBD1 as a possible D gene (5 bases). Here the CDR3 reads CASSLQGQPQHF. In nucleotides, the CDR3 is TGTGCCAGCAGCCTGCAGGGACAGCCCCAGCATTTT.